This T cell receptor beta chain was observed in a study of tumor and adjacent non-tumor tissue in lung cancer. In the study overall: Patients were aged about 30 to 85, about ten men and roughly 5 women, stage I to III.

No cell sorting was done before RNA was extracted from the tissue. In its sample, this clonotype was seen once. The antigen remains undetermined. One end of the junction is discordant with germline, which a read error may explain. The CDR3 spans 12 residues. Germline V lookup: CDR1 MNHNY, CDR2 SVGAGI (reference sequence). Study-level results: In normal lung, the top 100 clones were significantly more dominant than in tumor. Tumor TCR diversity, when higher, was linked to shorter survival. Compared with tumor, normal lung showed significantly lower TCR diversity.

The library came from three nested PCR rounds adapted from ARM-PCR protocols. TCRdb independently ran MiXCR on the multiplex PCR reads; one entry per CDR3 protein. Here the sample spans roughly 150,000 distinct CDR3 sequences, approximately 72% being singletons. V gene TRBV6-6 combines with J gene TRBJ1-5, with D maybe TRBD1 (6 bases). The origin of this receptor is a man aged 55 to 70 with small cell lung cancer. Sequencing used lung tumor tissue. CDR3 protein: CASTYSGQPRHF. DNA for the CDR3: TGTGCCAGCACTTATTCTGGACAGCCCCGGCATTTT.